This T cell receptor beta chain was profiled in a study of T cell clonotyping in hematopoietic cell transplantation. Only in-frame clones appear in the TCRdb table, and some are missing; sequencing was by immunoSEQ multiplex PCR. Of under 45,000 clones listed, around nine tenths were seen once; the top ten hold approximately 2%. The study's findings and limits: At the given depth, recipient repertoires were over 95% de novo clonotypes.

Worth noting for this clone: As yet, its antigen is unknown.

This CDR3 spans 16 amino acids. CDR1 and CDR2 (germline): SGHTA, FQGNSA. J gave up 1 base and V 1 base, and 1 base lay outside the gene matches. Source material: peripheral blood mononuclear cells. The chain uses TRBV7-2 and TRBJ2-5, with TRBD2 matching 12 bases. This clonotype was sampled from a woman aged 40 to 50 in good health. Some clones in this sample may be carry-over from other donors' samples. CDR3 residues: CASSLGTSGAQETQYF. DNA for the CDR3: TGTGCCAGCAGCTTAGGGACTAGCGGGGCCCAAGAGACCCAGTACTTC.